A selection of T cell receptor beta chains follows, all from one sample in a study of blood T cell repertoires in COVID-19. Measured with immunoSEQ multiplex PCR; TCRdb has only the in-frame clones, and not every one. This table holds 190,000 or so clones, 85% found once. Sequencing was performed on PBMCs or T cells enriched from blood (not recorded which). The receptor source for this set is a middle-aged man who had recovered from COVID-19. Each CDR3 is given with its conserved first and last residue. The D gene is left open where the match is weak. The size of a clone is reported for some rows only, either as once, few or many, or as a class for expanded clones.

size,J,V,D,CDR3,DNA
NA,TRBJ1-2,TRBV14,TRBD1,CASSPGTGRHYGYTF,TGTGCCAGCAGCCCCGGGACAGGAAGACACTATGGCTACACCTTC
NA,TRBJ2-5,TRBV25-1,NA,CASSEYPEKTQYF,TGTGCCAGCAGTGAATATCCGGAGAAGACCCAGTACTTC
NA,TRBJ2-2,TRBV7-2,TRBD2,CASSSRGLAGVTGELFF,TGTGCCAGCAGCTCAAGGGGACTAGCGGGAGTCACCGGGGAGCTGTTTTTT
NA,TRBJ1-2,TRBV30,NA,CAWSVQEGYGYTF,TGTGCCTGGAGTGTACAAGAGGGCTATGGCTACACCTTC
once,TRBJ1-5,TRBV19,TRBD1,CASSIDDRASQPQHF,TGTGCCAGTAGTATTGACGACAGGGCCAGTCAGCCCCAGCATTTT
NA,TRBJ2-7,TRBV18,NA,CASSPLQTGVGNEQYF,TGTGCCAGCTCACCACTTCAAACGGGAGTGGGAAACGAGCAGTACTTC
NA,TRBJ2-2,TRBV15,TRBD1,CATSSTGGTGELFF,TGTGCCACCAGTTCTACAGGGGGAACCGGGGAGCTGTTTTTT
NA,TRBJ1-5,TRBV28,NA,CASSLPRQGPRQPQHF,TGTGCCAGCAGTTTACCCCGCCAGGGGCCGCGGCAGCCCCAGCATTTT
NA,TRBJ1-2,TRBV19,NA,CASSMGQGYDYGYTF,TGTGCCAGTAGTATGGGTCAGGGATACGACTATGGCTACACCTTC
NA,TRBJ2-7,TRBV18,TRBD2,CASSTRTSGSYEQYF,TGTGCCAGCTCAACACGGACTAGCGGGAGCTACGAGCAGTACTTC
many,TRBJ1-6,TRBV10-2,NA,CASTNVVNSPLHF,TGCGCCAGCACTAATGTGGTTAATTCACCCCTCCACTTT
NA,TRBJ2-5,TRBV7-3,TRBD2,CASSLTVSGSETQYF,TGTGCCAGCAGCTTAACGGTTAGCGGGAGCGAGACCCAGTACTTC
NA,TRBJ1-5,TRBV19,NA,CASSIAGASNQPQHF,TGTGCCAGTAGTATAGCAGGGGCTAGCAATCAGCCCCAGCATTTT
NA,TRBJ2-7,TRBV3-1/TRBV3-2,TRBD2,CASSQGLVGTYEQYF,TGTGCCAGCAGCCAGGGACTAGTGGGGACCTACGAGCAGTACTTC
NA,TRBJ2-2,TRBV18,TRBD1,CASSRPMAGGTGELFF,TGTGCCAGCTCCCGACCCATGGCAGGGGGCACCGGGGAGCTGTTTTTT